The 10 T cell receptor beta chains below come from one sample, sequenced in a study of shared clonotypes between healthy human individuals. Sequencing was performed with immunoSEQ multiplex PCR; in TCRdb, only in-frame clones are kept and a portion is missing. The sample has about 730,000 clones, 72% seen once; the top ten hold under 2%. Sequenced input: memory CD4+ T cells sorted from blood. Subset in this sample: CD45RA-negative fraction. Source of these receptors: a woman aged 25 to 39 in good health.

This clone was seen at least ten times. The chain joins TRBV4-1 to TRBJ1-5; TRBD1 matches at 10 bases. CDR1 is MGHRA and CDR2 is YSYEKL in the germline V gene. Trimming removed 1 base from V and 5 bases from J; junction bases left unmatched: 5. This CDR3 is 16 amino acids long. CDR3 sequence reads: CASSQGPGQGYQPQHF. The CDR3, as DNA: TGCGCCAGCAGCCAAGGCCCGGGACAGGGGTATCAGCCCCAGCATTTT.

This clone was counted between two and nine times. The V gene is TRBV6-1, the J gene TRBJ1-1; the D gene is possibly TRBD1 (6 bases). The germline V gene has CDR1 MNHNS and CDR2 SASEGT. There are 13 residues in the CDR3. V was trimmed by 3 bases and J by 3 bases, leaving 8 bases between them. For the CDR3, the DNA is TGTGCCAGCAGTGATTACAGGGACACTGAAGCTTTCTTT. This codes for CASSDYRDTEAFF.

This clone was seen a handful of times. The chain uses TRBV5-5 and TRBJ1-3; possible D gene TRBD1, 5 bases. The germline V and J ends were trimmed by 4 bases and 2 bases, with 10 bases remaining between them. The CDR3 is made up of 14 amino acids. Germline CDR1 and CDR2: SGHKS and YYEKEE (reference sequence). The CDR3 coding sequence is TGTGCCAGCAGCCGAGGGGTTGCTGGAAACACCATATATTTT. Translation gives CASSRGVAGNTIYF.

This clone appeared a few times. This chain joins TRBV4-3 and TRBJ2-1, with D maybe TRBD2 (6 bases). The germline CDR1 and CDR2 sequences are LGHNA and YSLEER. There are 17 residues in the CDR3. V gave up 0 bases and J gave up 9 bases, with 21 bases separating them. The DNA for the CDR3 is TGCGCCAGCAGCCAAGACTTGGCGGGATGGCTTCGTGGTGAGCAGTTCTTC. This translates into CASSQDLAGWLRGEQFF.

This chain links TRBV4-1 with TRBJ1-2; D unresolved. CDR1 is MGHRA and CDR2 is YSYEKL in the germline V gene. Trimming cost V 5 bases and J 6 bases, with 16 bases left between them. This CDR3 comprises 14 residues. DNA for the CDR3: TGCGCCAGCAGCGTGGTAGGCAGACGGGATGGCTACACCTTC. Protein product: CASSVVGRRDGYTF.

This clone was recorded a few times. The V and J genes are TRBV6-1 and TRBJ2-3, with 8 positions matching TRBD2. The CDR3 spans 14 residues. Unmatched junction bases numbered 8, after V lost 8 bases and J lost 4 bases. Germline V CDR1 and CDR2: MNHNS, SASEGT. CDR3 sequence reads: CASRVQLAADTQYF. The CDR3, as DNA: TGTGCCAGCCGCGTACAACTAGCGGCAGATACGCAGTATTTT.

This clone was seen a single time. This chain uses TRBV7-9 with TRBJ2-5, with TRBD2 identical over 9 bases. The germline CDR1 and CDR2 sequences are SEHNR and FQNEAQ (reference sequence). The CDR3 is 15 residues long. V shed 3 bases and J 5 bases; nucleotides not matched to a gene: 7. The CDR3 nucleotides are TGTGCCAGCAGCTTTAGTGCGGCGGGGGGGGAGACCCAGTACTTC. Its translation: CASSFSAAGGETQYF.

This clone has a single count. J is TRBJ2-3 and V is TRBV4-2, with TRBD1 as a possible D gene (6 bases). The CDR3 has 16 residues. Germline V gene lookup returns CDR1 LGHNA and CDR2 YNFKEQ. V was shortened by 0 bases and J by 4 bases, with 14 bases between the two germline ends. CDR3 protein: CASSQDRTGPADTQYF. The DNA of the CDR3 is TGTGCCAGCAGCCAAGATCGCACAGGGCCGGCAGATACGCAGTATTTT.

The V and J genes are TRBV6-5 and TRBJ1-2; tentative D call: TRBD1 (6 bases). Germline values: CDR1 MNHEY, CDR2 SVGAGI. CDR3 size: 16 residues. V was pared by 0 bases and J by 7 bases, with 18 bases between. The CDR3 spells CASSYSRGSGVGGYTF. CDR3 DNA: TGTGCCAGCAGTTACTCGAGAGGGTCAGGGGTGGGTGGCTACACCTTC.

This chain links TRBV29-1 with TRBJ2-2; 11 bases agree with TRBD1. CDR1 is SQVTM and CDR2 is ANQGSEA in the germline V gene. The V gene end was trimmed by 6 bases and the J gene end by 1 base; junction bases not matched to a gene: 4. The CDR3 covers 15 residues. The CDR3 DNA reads TGCAGCGTCCGGACAGGGGGCCTGAACACCGGGGAGCTGTTTTTT. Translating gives CSVRTGGLNTGELFF.